The entry below gives a single T cell receptor beta chain sequence along with its context. The target of this receptor is not known. The input lacks base qualities; no much larger clone sits a single base away. These data belong to a study of blood T cell repertoires in COVID-19 (dated by TCRdb to the early 2020s). A note on the overall study: Samples covering the acute and convalescent phases of COVID-19 were provided by collaborators in the United States, Italy and Spain. The prospective study material was composed of cDNA or gDNA derived from T cells, B-cell-depleted T cells, or PBMCs. Nearly every sample came with metadata listing a de-identified subject ID, COVID-19 status, age in years and sex. The repertoires were released in a freely available public database meant as a resource for research on the immune response to SARS-CoV-2. HLA class I and class II types, where available, came from metadata supplied by the sample provider rather than from assay-based typing. Deeply sampled blood TCRbeta repertoires from subjects exposed to, actively infected with, or recovered from COVID-19 were included in the dataset. Samples were obtained from the ongoing ImmuneRACE study (first 160 participants) and from over a thousand subjects provided by 6 global collaborators.

Findings and caveats that apply to the study as a whole: The amount of clinical and demographic metadata varied by source and participant and was provided uncurated.

Per the germline V gene (reference sequence), LGHDT is the CDR1 and YNNKEL is the CDR2. Deletion took 1 base off V and 7 bases off J, with a span of 5 bases between the germline ends. The CDR3 spans 13 residues, from the cysteine through the phenylalanine. Only CDR3 DNA remains: 39 bases, in frame from the first base. Each collaborating institution followed its own protocols to collect whole blood in K2EDTA tubes. For TCRbeta analysis, collaborators shipped samples as frozen whole blood, isolated PBMCs, or DNA extracted from either of those sample types. TCRbeta CDR3 regions were amplified from genomic DNA using the immunoSEQ Assay, a bias-controlled multiplex PCR. The published analysis was carried out like this. The number of nucleated cells in each sample was estimated by amplification of reference gene primers within the assay. Sequence reads were collapsed and filtered to measure the absolute abundance of every unique TCRbeta CDR3 rearrangement. Productive Simpson clonality was computed per sample as the square root of Simpson's diversity index over productive rearrangements. Imported from immuneACCESS, the table was reduced by TCRdb to in-frame sequences with V and J called. These copies leave out some clones; in studies compared against another copy, an unresolved V gene accounts for under half, and the cause of the remainder is not known. Clone size and V and J calls were adopted from that table, with D and trimming inferred from the DNA. Present in this sample are tens of thousands of clones, roughly 77% of which were seen just once. The ten largest clones capture 4.5% to 6% of the sample.

Sample: peripheral blood. The sequence was obtained from a man in his fifties with active or convalescent COVID-19. The V gene is TRBV3-1 (or the pseudogene TRBV3-2) and the J gene is TRBJ1-6, with the D gene too uncertain to name. The CDR3 protein: CASSQVRNSPLHF. The DNA sequence is as follows: TGTGCCAGCAGCCAAGTACGGAATTCACCCCTCCACTTT.